Below, one T cell receptor (beta chain) is given with its context. The sample belongs to a study of blood T cell repertoires in COVID-19. Study context: Acute-phase and convalescent COVID-19 samples originated in the United States, Italy and Spain. Sources were T cells, B-cell-depleted T cells, or PBMCs; the material itself was cDNA or gDNA.

Per germline, CDR1 SQVTM and CDR2 ANQGSEA. The CDR3 has 15 amino acids. Germline trimming cut 4 bases from V and 1 base from J; bases unmatched to any gene: 5. Authors' methods: It was from reference gene primer amplification that nucleated cell counts were estimated. The repertoire was sequenced with immunoSEQ multiplex PCR; TCRdb's copy has only in-frame clones and lacks some. D and trimming come from the DNA, and the V and J calls and clone size come from that table. The sample lists nearly 11,000 clones; 75% to 90% were seen once. Sequencing input: peripheral blood. The TCR originated in a human donor in a cohort sampled during active COVID-19. The V call is TRBV29-1, the J call TRBJ2-3, with 10 bases matching TRBD2. The CDR3 DNA sequence: TGCAGCGTTGCACGACTAGCGGGCCGCACAGATACGCAGTATTTT. Encoded protein: CSVARLAGRTDTQYF.